This T cell receptor (beta chain) was sequenced for a study of response to subunit inactivated influenza vaccine. In the case of this clonotype: Its antigen remains unknown.

V gave up 5 bases and J gave up 9 bases; unmatched junction bases: 7. CDR1 is MNHEY, CDR2 SMNVEV, per germline (reference sequence). This CDR3 has 13 amino acids. Study-level findings and limits: After each seasonal influenza vaccination, few new T cells are recruited, the authors suggested.

MiXCR, run by TCRdb on the RT-PCR reads, gives a single entry per CDR3 protein. In the table there are more than 250,000 distinct CDR3 sequences, around a fifth of which are singletons. This sequence originates from a man aged 50 to 69 who received an inactivated influenza vaccine. The material sequenced was PBMCs from blood, taken 21 months after vaccination. This chain uses TRBV27 with TRBJ2-1; 7 bases match TRBD1. CDR3 loop: CASSLKGAREQFF. Here the CDR3 DNA reads TGTGCCAGCAGTCTTAAGGGGGCGCGTGAGCAGTTCTTC.